This T cell receptor beta chain stems from a study of blood T cell repertoires in COVID-19 (dated by TCRdb to 2020 to 2022). In terms of the full investigation: The collaborator samples originated in the United States, Italy and Spain and spanned the acute and convalescent phases of COVID-19. Samples were obtained from the ongoing ImmuneRACE study (first 160 participants) and from 950 to 1,500 subjects provided by 6 global collaborators. The sample metadata nearly always contained a de-identified subject ID, COVID-19 status, age in years and sex. Where HLA class I and class II types were available, the types were taken from metadata supplied by the sample provider, not from assay-based typing. Deeply sampled blood TCRbeta repertoires from subjects exposed to, actively infected with, or recovered from COVID-19 were included in the dataset. The repertoires were released in a freely available public database intended as a resource for research on the immune response to SARS-CoV-2. The prospective study material was composed of cDNA or gDNA derived from T cells, B-cell-depleted T cells, or PBMCs.

Details on this clone: No antigen is known for it. Base qualities are not provided; no much larger clone lies one nucleotide away.

The CDR3 numbers 15 residues from cysteine through phenylalanine. Just CDR3 DNA is preserved here, 45 bases in frame from base 1. V loses 2 bases of germline sequence and J loses 1 base, and the interval between the two ends is 13 bases. From a lookup of the germline V gene, CDR1 and CDR2 are SGDLS and YYNGEE. Points the paper makes about the study in general: How much clinical and demographic metadata was included differed by source and by participant, and the metadata was provided uncurated.

The collaborating institutions used their own protocols to collect whole blood in K2EDTA tubes. Collaborator samples were shipped for TCRbeta analysis as frozen whole blood, isolated PBMCs, or DNA extracted from either sample type. TCRbeta CDR3 regions were amplified from genomic DNA by means of the immunoSEQ Assay, a bias-controlled multiplex PCR. From the authors' description of their analysis: Nucleated cell counts per sample were estimated from amplification of reference gene primers within the assay. Sequence reads were collapsed and filtered to measure the absolute abundance of every unique TCRbeta CDR3 rearrangement. For each sample, productive Simpson clonality was calculated as the square root of Simpson's diversity index over productive rearrangements. TCRdb took over this immuneACCESS table, retaining in-frame rearrangements with V and J assigned. Such tables are incomplete; in checked studies, under half of the missing clones stem from an unresolved V gene, and the remainder is unexplained. That table gives V, J and clone size, and the DNA gave D and trimming. A total of fewer than 250,000 clones appear in this sample, 70% to 90% of them only once. Roughly 4% of the sample is in the top ten clones.

Sequencing was carried out using peripheral blood. The chain couples TRBV9 to TRBJ2-7; TRBD1 is perhaps the D gene, given 6 matching bases. This receptor was obtained from a man aged 50 or older with acute or convalescent COVID-19. The sequenced DNA is TGTGCCAGCAGCGTTTCAGGGGAATCGTCCTACGAGCAGTACTTC. This encodes CASSVSGESSYEQYF.